The 10 T cell receptor beta chains below were found in one sample sequenced in a study of neoadjuvant nivolumab and ipilimumab in lung cancer (dated by TCRdb to between 2020 and 2021). The time point label for this specimen denotes: at surgical resection after neoadjuvant nivolumab +/- ipilimumab. Libraries were constructed by the immunoSEQ multiplex PCR assay. Sourced from immuneACCESS, this table was stored by TCRdb with only in-frame sequences that have V and J called. A share of the clones is absent; for the studies checked, an unresolved V gene accounts for under half, and the remainder has no known explanation. This sample holds 25,000 to 30,000 clones; 76% were observed only once. The leading ten clones occupy about 18% of the sample. The sample consisted of tumor tissue, taken after neoadjuvant nivolumab, alone or with ipilimumab, at or shortly before surgery. These TCRs come from an adult with non-small cell lung cancer.

The genes are TRBV5-1 and TRBJ2-3; D unresolved. The germline gives CDR1 SGHRS, CDR2 YFSETQ. The V end lost 5 bases, the J end lost 0 bases, and 7 bases lay between the germline ends. CDR3 length equals 13 residues. This CDR3 reads CASRASSTDTQYF. The CDR3 DNA is TGCGCCAGCAGGGCCTCTAGCACAGATACGCAGTATTTT.

This clone was found a few times. The chain links TRBV5-4 to TRBJ2-5, with D possibly matching TRBD1 (6 bases). The germline V and J ends were trimmed by 4 bases and 3 bases, with 10 bases remaining between them. This CDR3 region has 13 residues. Germline V lookup: CDR1 SGHNT, CDR2 YYREEE (reference sequence). The CDR3 bases are TGTGCCAGCAGCCCCGGACAGAAAGAGACCCAGTACTTC. Amino acids: CASSPGQKETQYF. Combining the CDR3 with reference TRBV5-4 and TRBJ2-5 gives the whole variable domain ETGVTQSPTHLIKTRGQQVTLRCSSQSGHNTVSWYQQALGQGPQFIFQYYREEENGRGNFPPRFSGLQFPNYSSELNVNALELDDSALYLCASSPGQKETQYFGPGTRLLVL.

This chain joins TRBV6-5 and TRBJ1-6, with 7 nucleotides matching TRBD1. Germline values: CDR1 MNHEY, CDR2 SVGAGI. This CDR3 contains 16 residues. Trimming at V came to 2 bases and at J to 9 bases, leaving 10 bases not matched to a gene. CDR3 DNA: TGTGCCAGCAGTTACGGGACAGCTTTAGGAGGTTCACCCCTCCACTTT. Its protein is CASSYGTALGGSPLHF.

The CDR3 loop reads CAWSPPSRAVMNTEAFF. For the CDR3, the DNA is TGTGCCTGGAGCCCCCCCAGCAGGGCAGTAATGAACACTGAAGCTTTCTTT. V usage is TRBV30 and J usage is TRBJ1-1; possible D gene TRBD1, 5 bases. The germline V gene encodes CDR1 GTSNPN and CDR2 SVGIG (reference sequence). Trimming left V 3 bases short and J 0 bases short, with 20 bases between. The length of the CDR3 is 17 residues.

This clone was observed a handful of times. V gene TRBV5-1 combines with J gene TRBJ1-1; TRBD1 matches 8 bases. The CDR3 length is 16 residues. Losses at the gene ends were 3 bases for V and 4 bases for J; bases not matched to a gene: 11. Germline V gene sequence: CDR1 SGHRS, CDR2 YFSETQ. DNA of the CDR3: TGCGCCAGCAGCTCCTCGGACAGGGCAAGAGGCACTGAAGCTTTCTTT. Its protein product is CASSSSDRARGTEAFF. The full variable domain, rest sourced from reference TRBV5-1 and TRBJ1-1, is KAGVTQTPRYLIKTRGQQVTLSCSPISGHRSVSWYQQTPGQGLQFLFEYFSETQRNKGNFPGRFSGRQFSNSRSEMNVSTLELGDSALYLCASSSSDRARGTEAFFGQGTRLTVV.

The chain recombines TRBV19 with TRBJ1-5; D might be TRBD1 (6 bases). The CDR3 extends over 19 amino acids. Germline V gene sequence: CDR1 LNHDA, CDR2 SQIVND (reference sequence). Trimming took off 0 bases at V and 2 bases at J, with 20 bases between the two ends. The CDR3 nucleotides are TGTGCCAGTAGTATAGATCCGGTAGGGGGGGCCAGGCGCAATCAGCCCCAGCATTTT. Amino acids: CASSIDPVGGARRNQPQHF.

This rearrangement joins TRBV30 to TRBJ2-5; D gene uncertain. V gave up 0 bases and J gave up 0 bases, with 5 bases separating them. This CDR3 comprises 13 residues. Germline values: CDR1 GTSNPN, CDR2 SVGIG (reference sequence). The CDR3 DNA follows: TGTGCCTGGAGTGTACAGTACCAAGAGACCCAGTACTTC. It translates to CAWSVQYQETQYF.

The chain combines TRBV4-2 with TRBJ1-4; 9 positions match TRBD1. This CDR3 is built from 17 residues. In germline, CDR1 is LGHNA, CDR2 YNFKEQ. With 0 bases clipped from V and 8 bases from J, the junction kept 10 bases outside the gene matches. CDR3 DNA: TGTGCCAGCAGCCAAGAGAGGGGGACAGGGAGGGACGAAAAACTGTTTTTT. It is translated as CASSQERGTGRDEKLFF.

A few counts support this clone. The chain has TRBV7-9 and TRBJ2-2, with 12 bases fitting TRBD2. The V and J ends lost 4 bases and 2 bases, in that order; junction bases with no gene match: 5. Per germline, CDR1 SEHNR and CDR2 FQNEAQ (reference sequence). CDR3 size: 17 residues. CDR3 protein: CASSWASGGANTGELFF. The CDR3 coding sequence is TGTGCCAGCAGCTGGGCTAGCGGGGGGGCCAACACCGGGGAGCTGTTTTTT.

The chain recombines TRBV6-5 with TRBJ2-1, with D tentatively TRBD2 (5 bases). V was pared by 5 bases and J by 9 bases, with 11 bases between. Germline V gene sequence: CDR1 MNHEY, CDR2 SVGAGI. The CDR3 covers 12 residues. The DNA of the CDR3 is TGTGCCAGCAGTCTAAACGGGGTTGAGCAGTTCTTC. Translating it yields CASSLNGVEQFF.